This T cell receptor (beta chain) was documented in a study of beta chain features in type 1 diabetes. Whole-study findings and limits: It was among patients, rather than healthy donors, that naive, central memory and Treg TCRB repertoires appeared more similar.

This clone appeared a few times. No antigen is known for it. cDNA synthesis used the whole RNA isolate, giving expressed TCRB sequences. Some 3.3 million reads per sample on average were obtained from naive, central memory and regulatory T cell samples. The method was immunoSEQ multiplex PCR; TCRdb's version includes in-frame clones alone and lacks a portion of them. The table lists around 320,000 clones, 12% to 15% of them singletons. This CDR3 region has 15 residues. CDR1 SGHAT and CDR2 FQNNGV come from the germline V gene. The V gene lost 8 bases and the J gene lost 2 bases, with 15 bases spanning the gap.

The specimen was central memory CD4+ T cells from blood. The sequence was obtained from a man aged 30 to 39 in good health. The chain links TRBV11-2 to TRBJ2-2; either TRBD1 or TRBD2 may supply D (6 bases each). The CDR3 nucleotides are TGTGCCAGCCGAAAGGGGGGCTCTAACACCGGGGAGCTGTTTTTT. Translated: CASRKGGSNTGELFF.